Shown below are 4 T cell receptor beta chains from a single sample sequenced in a study of T-cell memory formation after mild COVID-19. TCRdb redid the calling of the 5' RACE reads with MiXCR, one entry per CDR3 protein. The sample lists about 360,000 distinct CDR3 sequences, around 15% seen once, with about 22% in the top ten. The sequencing sample was made of PBMCs or a T cell subset sorted from them (not recorded which). The receptor source for this set is a man between 18 and 29 years old who had mild COVID-19 (a few samples of this study predate the infection). Cell type and time point are not known.

This clonotype was picked up a small number of times. In nucleotides, the CDR3 is TGTGCCAGCAGCCCATATAGCGGGCCAGATACGCAGTATTTT. This translates into CASSPYSGPDTQYF. The genes are TRBV3-1 and TRBJ2-3; 7 nucleotides align to TRBD2. From germline, CDR1 is LGHDT and CDR2 YNNKEL (reference sequence). The CDR3 totals 14 residues. Trimming cost V 4 bases and J 4 bases; bases outside gene matches: 5.

The chain is built from TRBV29-1 and TRBJ1-1; D uncertain. This CDR3 comprises 14 residues. Germline V gives CDR1 SQVTM, CDR2 ANQGSEA. The V gene lost 4 bases and the J gene lost 1 base, with 13 bases spanning the gap. The CDR3, as DNA: TGCAGCGTTGTTCCCCAACGGGCGAACACTGAAGCTTTCTTT. It is translated as CSVVPQRANTEAFF.

The rearrangement links TRBV7-2 to TRBJ2-3; TRBD2 matches 10 bases. This CDR3 spans 15 amino acids. Germline loops: CDR1 SGHTA, CDR2 FQGNSA. V shed 4 bases and J 6 bases; nucleotides not matched to a gene: 7. The CDR3 DNA reads TGTGCCAGCAGCTCGCGAGCGGGGGGGCGTGATACGCAGTATTTT. This translates into CASSSRAGGRDTQYF.

This clonotype has more than one count but fewer than ten. The chain joins TRBV7-2 to TRBJ1-2, with D perhaps TRBD1 (6 bases). Germline lookup yields CDR1 SGHTA and CDR2 FQGNSA. The CDR3 contains 14 residues. V lost 5 bases, J lost 4 bases, and 14 bases lay in between. CDR3 in amino acids: CASSTQGHGYGYTF. The CDR3 nucleotides are TGTGCCAGCAGCACACAGGGTCATGGCTATGGCTACACCTTC.